This T cell receptor (beta chain) was sequenced during a study of blood T cell repertoires in COVID-19. On the study more broadly: Sites across the United States, Italy and Spain contributed samples from acute and convalescent COVID-19.

In the original workflow: Reference gene primer amplification yielded estimated nucleated cell counts. This table comes from immunoSEQ multiplex PCR, and its TCRdb copy is limited to in-frame clones, with some not included. That table is the source of V, J and clone size, and D and trimming were worked out from the DNA. The sample has about 220,000 clones; approximately 90% are singletons. The age range of participants was about 18 to 89 years, with residence in about two dozen US areas. Trimming pared 6 bases from V and 5 bases from J, leaving 19 bases between. The CDR3 has 15 residues. Germline V gene sequence: CDR1 MGHDK, CDR2 SYGVNS.

Sequencing was carried out using PBMCs or T cells enriched from blood (not recorded which). The genes are TRBV25-1 and TRBJ2-5, with a possible D match to TRBD2 (7 bases). The TCR sequence derives from a woman aged 40 to 50 with acute COVID-19. The CDR3 DNA reads as TGTGCCAGCAGCTGGGGGGGGGCAGTTTCTGAGACCCAGTACTTC. Translation: CASSWGGAVSETQYF. Drawing the rest from reference TRBV25-1 and TRBJ2-5, the complete variable domain is EADIYQTPRYLVIGTGKKITLECSQTMGHDKMYWYQQDPGMELHLIHYSYGVNSTEKGDLSSESTVSRIRTEHFPLTLESARPSHTSQYLCASSWGGAVSETQYFGPGTRLLVL.